The clone carrying this TCR beta chain was detected once. What it binds is not known. Per the germline V gene, CDR1 is MNHEY and CDR2 is SMNVEV (reference sequence). V was clipped by 3 bases and J by 7 bases, with 12 bases between them. The CDR3 runs 13 residues. If patients had autoimmune disease history or systemic immunosuppression, they were excluded. The sample originates from a study of OX40 agonist ivuxolimab in advanced cancers. Study-wide background: Patients were dosed intravenously with ivuxolimab at 0.01 to 10 mg/kg every 2 weeks. Prior therapy, whether anti-PD-1, anti-PD-L1 or anti-CTLA-4, was allowed, and roughly 40% had some. Whole-study results and caveats: CD4+ and CD8+ blood T cells expanded clonally by week 6 at 0.1 to 3.0 mg/kg.

The assay was immunoSEQ multiplex PCR, and TCRdb's table has in-frame clones only and misses some. The data hold about 50,000 clones, with about 91% observed a single time. The clonotype originates from an adult with an advanced solid tumor such as melanoma, head and neck, liver or kidney cancer. J is TRBJ1-2 and V is TRBV27, with a tentative D call TRBD1 (6 bases). Sequencing was performed on CD4+ or CD8+ T cells sorted from blood, taken in a trial of the OX40 agonist ivuxolimab. The CDR3 sequence is CASSFGGAPGYTF. The DNA of the CDR3 is TGTGCCAGCAGTTTTGGGGGCGCCCCTGGCTACACCTTC.